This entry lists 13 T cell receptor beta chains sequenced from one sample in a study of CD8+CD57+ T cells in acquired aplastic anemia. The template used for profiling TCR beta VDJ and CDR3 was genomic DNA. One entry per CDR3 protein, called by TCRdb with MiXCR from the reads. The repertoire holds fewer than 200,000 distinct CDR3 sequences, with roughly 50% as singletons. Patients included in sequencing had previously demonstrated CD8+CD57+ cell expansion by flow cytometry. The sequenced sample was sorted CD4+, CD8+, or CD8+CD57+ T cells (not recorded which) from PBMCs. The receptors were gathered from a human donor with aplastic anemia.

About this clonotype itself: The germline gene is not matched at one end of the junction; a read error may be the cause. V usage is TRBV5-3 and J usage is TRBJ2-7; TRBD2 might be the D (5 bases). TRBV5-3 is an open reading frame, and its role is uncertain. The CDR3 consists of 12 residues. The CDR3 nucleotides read TGTGCCAGCAGCTTGAGGGTGGGTGAGCAGTACTTC. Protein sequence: CASSLRVGEQYF.

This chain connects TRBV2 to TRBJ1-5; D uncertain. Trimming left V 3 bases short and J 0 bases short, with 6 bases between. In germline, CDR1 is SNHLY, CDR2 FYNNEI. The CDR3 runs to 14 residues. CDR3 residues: CASSDIRSNQPQHF. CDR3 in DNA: TGTGCCAGCAGTGATATACGTAGCAATCAGCCCCAGCATTTT.

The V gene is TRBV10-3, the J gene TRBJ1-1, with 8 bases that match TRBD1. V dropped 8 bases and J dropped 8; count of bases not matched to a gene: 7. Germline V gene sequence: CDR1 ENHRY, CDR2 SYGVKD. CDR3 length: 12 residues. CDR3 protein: CAIGTGLLEAFF. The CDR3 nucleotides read TGTGCCATCGGGACAGGACTATTGGAAGCTTTCTTT.

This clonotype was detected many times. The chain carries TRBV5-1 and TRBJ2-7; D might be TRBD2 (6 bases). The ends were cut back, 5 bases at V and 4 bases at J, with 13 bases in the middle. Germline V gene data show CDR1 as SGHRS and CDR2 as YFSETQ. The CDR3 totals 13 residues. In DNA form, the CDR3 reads TGCGCCAGCAGTGGGGGGTCCGAGTACGAGCAGTACTTC. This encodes CASSGGSEYEQYF. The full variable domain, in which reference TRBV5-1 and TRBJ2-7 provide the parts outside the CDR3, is KAGVTQTPRYLIKTRGQQVTLSCSPISGHRSVSWYQQTPGQGLQFLFEYFSETQRNKGNFPGRFSGRQFSNSRSEMNVSTLELGDSALYLCASSGGSEYEQYFGPGTRLTVT.

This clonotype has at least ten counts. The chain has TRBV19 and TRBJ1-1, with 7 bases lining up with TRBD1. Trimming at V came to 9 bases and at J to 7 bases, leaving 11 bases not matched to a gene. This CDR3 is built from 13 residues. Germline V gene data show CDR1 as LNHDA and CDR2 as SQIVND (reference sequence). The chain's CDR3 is CASSPGQKVEAFF. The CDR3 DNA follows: TGTGCCAGCTCACCGGGACAGAAAGTTGAAGCTTTCTTT.

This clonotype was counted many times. The CDR3 protein is CASGGERQETQYF. The DNA for the CDR3 is TGTGCCAGCGGGGGGGAGAGGCAAGAGACCCAGTACTTC. The rearrangement links TRBV12-3 or TRBV12-4 to TRBJ2-5, with TRBD2 matching 7 bases. The CDR3 loop spans 13 amino acids. Losses at the gene ends were 8 bases for V and 2 bases for J; bases not matched to a gene: 5.

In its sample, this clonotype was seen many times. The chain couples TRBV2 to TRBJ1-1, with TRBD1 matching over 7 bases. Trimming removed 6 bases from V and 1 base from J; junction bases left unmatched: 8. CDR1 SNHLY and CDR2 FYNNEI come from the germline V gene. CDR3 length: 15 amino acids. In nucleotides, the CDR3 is TGTGCCAGCAGGGCCTCTAGGGGGCGGAACACTGAAGCTTTCTTT. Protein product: CASRASRGRNTEAFF.

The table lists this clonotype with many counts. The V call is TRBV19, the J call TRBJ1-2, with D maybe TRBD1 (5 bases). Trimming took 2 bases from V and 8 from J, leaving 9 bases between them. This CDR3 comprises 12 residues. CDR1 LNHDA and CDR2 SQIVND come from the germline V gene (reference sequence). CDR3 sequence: CASSIRGAGYTF. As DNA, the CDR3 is TGTGCCAGTAGTATACGAGGGGCAGGCTACACCTTC.

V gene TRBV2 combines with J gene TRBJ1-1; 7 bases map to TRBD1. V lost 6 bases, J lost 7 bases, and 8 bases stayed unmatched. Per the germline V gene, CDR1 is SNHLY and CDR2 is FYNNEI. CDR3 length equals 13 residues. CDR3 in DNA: TGTGCCAGCAGGGGAGCAGGGGGACATGAAGCTTTCTTT. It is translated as CASRGAGGHEAFF.

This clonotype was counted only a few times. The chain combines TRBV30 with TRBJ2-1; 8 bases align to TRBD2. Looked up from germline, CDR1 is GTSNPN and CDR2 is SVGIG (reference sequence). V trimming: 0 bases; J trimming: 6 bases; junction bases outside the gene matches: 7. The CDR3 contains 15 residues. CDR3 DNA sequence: TGTGCCTGGAGTGTACCAGCGGGAGTAGGCAATGAGCAGTTCTTC. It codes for CAWSVPAGVGNEQFF.

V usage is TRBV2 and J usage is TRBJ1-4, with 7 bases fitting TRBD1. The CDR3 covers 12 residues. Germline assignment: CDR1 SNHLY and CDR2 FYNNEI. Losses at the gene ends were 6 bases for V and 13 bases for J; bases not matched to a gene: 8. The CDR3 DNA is TGTGCCAGCAGGGACAGGAATTATAGACTGTTTTTT. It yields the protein CASRDRNYRLFF.

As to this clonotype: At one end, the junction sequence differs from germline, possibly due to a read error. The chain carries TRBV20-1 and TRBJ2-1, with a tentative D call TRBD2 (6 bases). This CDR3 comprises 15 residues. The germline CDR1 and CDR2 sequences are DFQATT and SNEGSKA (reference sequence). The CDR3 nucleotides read TGCAGTACTAGGGGCCCTCGCGGGGTTTTCAGTGAGCGGTTCTTC. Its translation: CSTRGPRGVFSERFF.

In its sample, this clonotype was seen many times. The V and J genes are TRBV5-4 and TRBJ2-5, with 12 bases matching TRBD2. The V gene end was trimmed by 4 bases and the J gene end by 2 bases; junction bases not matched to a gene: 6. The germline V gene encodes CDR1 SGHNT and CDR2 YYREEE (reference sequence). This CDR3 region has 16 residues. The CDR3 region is CASSPGTSGPQETQYF. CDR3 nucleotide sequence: TGTGCCAGCAGCCCAGGGACTAGCGGGCCACAAGAGACCCAGTACTTC.